Listed here are 29 T cell receptor beta chains from one sample, sequenced in a study of cytomegalovirus exposure and HLA in healthy donors listed by TCRdb under 2017. Library preparation used the immunoSEQ multiplex PCR assay. The multiplex PCR relied on a mix of 60 forward primers for TCR Vbeta segments and 13 reverse primers for TCR Jbeta segments. Held by TCRdb, this immuneACCESS table contains in-frame sequences only and omits some clones. Under half of the omission traces to an unresolved V gene where checked; the cause of the rest is unknown. The sample table contains about 200,000 clones; only one count was recorded for 80% to 85% of them. The ten largest make up about 1.7% of the sample. Source material: PBMCs. Receptors were obtained from a woman younger than 35 in good health and CMV-seronegative.

The rearrangement uses TRBV7-9 and TRBJ1-5; TRBD1 matches at 7 bases. The CDR3 consists of 18 residues. Germline V gene sequence: CDR1 SEHNR, CDR2 FQNEAQ (reference sequence). The trim removed 5 bases at V and 4 bases at J, leaving 17 bases unmatched. DNA for the CDR3: TGTGCCAGCAGCCCTGGGCAGGGGGGATTTGAGAAGAATCAGCCCCAGCATTTT. Protein: CASSPGQGGFEKNQPQHF. The entire variable domain, with the rest obtained from reference TRBV7-9 and TRBJ1-5, is as follows: DTGVSQNPRHKITKRGQNVTFRCDPISEHNRLYWYRQTLGQGPEFLTYFQNEAQLEKSRLLSDRFSAERPKGSFSTLEIQRTEQGDSAMYLCASSPGQGGFEKNQPQHFGDGTRLSIL.

There are a few counts of this clone. V gene TRBV4-3 combines with J gene TRBJ1-2; unclear D gene. From germline, CDR1 is LGHNA and CDR2 YSLEER. The CDR3 totals 13 residues. Trimming removed 4 bases from V and 6 bases from J, with 12 bases in between. The CDR3 DNA follows: TGCGCCAGCAGCCCATCCCGAACTCATGGCTACACCTTC. This codes for CASSPSRTHGYTF.

This chain joins TRBV7-2 and TRBJ2-1; 7 nucleotides match TRBD1. CDR1 and CDR2 from the germline V gene are SGHTA and FQGNSA. The V and J ends lost 1 base and 7 bases, in that order; junction bases with no gene match: 7. The CDR3 is 15 residues long. Written as DNA, the CDR3 is TGTGCCAGCAGCTTAGACCGACAGGGCGGTAATGAGCAGTTCTTC. It codes for CASSLDRQGGNEQFF.

The chain has TRBV28 and TRBJ2-1; 8 bases are shared with TRBD1. Germline V lookup: CDR1 MDHEN, CDR2 SYDVKM. V was pared by 7 bases and J by 5 bases, with 10 bases of the junction left unmatched. This CDR3 is built from 15 residues. Here the CDR3 DNA reads TGTGCCAGCACCTCCACGGACAGGGTCAACAATGAGCAGTTCTTC. The encoded protein is CASTSTDRVNNEQFF. The full variable domain, its missing parts supplied by reference TRBV28 and TRBJ2-1, is DVKVTQSSRYLVKRTGEKVFLECVQDMDHENMFWYRQDPGLGLRLIYFSYDVKMKEKGDIPEGYSVSREKKERFSLILESASTNQTSMYLCASTSTDRVNNEQFFGPGTRLTVL.

The chain recombines TRBV2 with TRBJ2-7; TRBD2 agrees at 14 bases. The V segment lost 0 bases and the J segment 1 base; nucleotides outside the gene matches: 5. The CDR3 runs to 18 residues. The germline CDR1 and CDR2 sequences are SNHLY and FYNNEI. CDR3 sequence: CASSEAEGLAGVSYEQYV. DNA of the CDR3: TGTGCCAGCAGTGAAGCGGAGGGACTAGCGGGAGTTTCCTACGAGCAGTACGTC.

The genes are TRBV5-1 and TRBJ2-5, with 14 nucleotides matching TRBD2. The DNA end lines up better with TRBJ2-7; the J call may be wrong. The CDR3 covers 18 residues. CDR1 and CDR2 from the germline V gene are SGHRS and YFSETQ. CDR3 nucleotides: TGCGCCAGCAGCTTACCGGGACAGGGCGGGACTAGCGGGAGCGAGCAGTACTTC. Protein sequence: CASSLPGQGGTSGSEQYF.

The rearrangement joins TRBV7-9 to TRBJ2-1; 7 bases match TRBD2. The CDR3 is made up of 16 amino acids. Trimming cost V 5 bases and J 5 bases; bases outside gene matches: 12. CDR1 and CDR2 (germline): SEHNR, FQNEAQ (reference sequence). The CDR3 loop is CASSNLLAEKNNEQFF. CDR3 sequence (DNA): TGTGCCAGCAGCAATCTTCTAGCGGAGAAGAACAATGAGCAGTTCTTC.

The chain is built from TRBV28 and TRBJ2-7; D might be TRBD2 (7 bases). Germline CDR1 reads MDHEN; CDR2 reads SYDVKM. CDR3 length: 17 amino acids. The V end was cut by 3 bases, the J end by 1 base, with 19 bases between. CDR3 DNA: TGTGCCAGCAGTTTGACCCTCGGAGGGGGGGGATCCTACGAGCAGTACTTC. Its protein is CASSLTLGGGGSYEQYF.

The genes are TRBV9 and TRBJ2-1; D is unresolved. This CDR3 is 18 amino acids long. Trimming left V 4 bases short and J 1 base short, with 21 bases between. The germline gives CDR1 SGDLS, CDR2 YYNGEE. CDR3 sequence (DNA): TGTGCCAGCAGCCCGGTCCCTCTGACTGCCTCATCCTACAATGAGCAGTTCTTC. Translating it yields CASSPVPLTASSYNEQFF.

V gene TRBV29-1 combines with J gene TRBJ2-7, with D possibly matching TRBD1 (5 bases). This CDR3 comprises 15 residues. CDR1 and CDR2 from the germline V gene are SQVTM and ANQGSEA. Trimming left V 4 bases short and J 4 bases short, with 20 bases between. The CDR3: CSVGLWKGWNYEQYV. CDR3 coding DNA: TGCAGCGTTGGCCTCTGGAAGGGGTGGAATTACGAGCAGTACGTC.

V and J are TRBV15 and TRBJ2-1, with no clear D. Germline loops: CDR1 LNHNV, CDR2 YYDKDF (reference sequence). The germline V and J ends were trimmed by 0 bases and 0 bases, with 6 bases remaining between them. This CDR3 has 15 amino acids. The CDR3 loop reads CATSREASSYNEQFF. The CDR3 DNA is TGTGCCACCAGCAGAGAAGCTTCCTCCTACAATGAGCAGTTCTTC.

V is TRBV27 and J is TRBJ2-1; 7 nucleotides line up with TRBD2. Germline-derived CDR1 and CDR2 are MNHEY and SMNVEV (reference sequence). This CDR3 comprises 16 residues. V was pared by 6 bases and J by 4 bases, with 12 bases of the junction left unmatched. CDR3 in DNA: TGTGCCAGCAGCCGGGCAGGGACTATCCTTTACAATGAGCAGTTCTTC. This sequence encodes CASSRAGTILYNEQFF.

This clone was recorded once. The genes are TRBV6-5 and TRBJ2-5; TRBD2 matches at 9 bases. V gave up 6 bases and J gave up 10 bases; unmatched junction bases: 6. This CDR3 is 12 amino acids long. Germline CDR1 reads MNHEY; CDR2 reads SVGAGI. The CDR3 spells CASSLAGVRQYF. For the CDR3, the DNA is TGTGCCAGCAGCTTAGCGGGAGTACGCCAGTACTTC.

V usage is TRBV27 and J usage is TRBJ2-1, with unresolved D. The CDR3 has 14 residues. Trimming stripped 5 bases from V and 10 bases from J, with 18 bases between. Germline lookup yields CDR1 MNHEY and CDR2 SMNVEV (reference sequence). CDR3 residues: CASSPSPFGGEQFF. The CDR3 DNA follows: TGTGCCAGCAGTCCCTCCCCTTTTGGTGGCGAGCAGTTCTTC.

The V and J genes are TRBV7-2 and TRBJ1-1, with D maybe TRBD1 (5 bases). This CDR3 is 18 amino acids long. Trimming removed 5 bases at V and 0 bases at J, with 22 bases between. Germline CDR1 and CDR2: SGHTA and FQGNSA. DNA of the CDR3: TGTGCCAGCAGCCCCGGAGCCGGACAACCCATGATGAACACTGAAGCTTTCTTT. It specifies CASSPGAGQPMMNTEAFF.

V and J are TRBV19 and TRBJ1-5; possibly TRBD1 for D (5 bases). The germline V gene encodes CDR1 LNHDA and CDR2 SQIVND (reference sequence). Between the trimmed V and J ends, which lost 3 bases and 5 bases, there was a span of 14 bases. The CDR3 consists of 15 residues. The CDR3: CASSMFSWGDQPQHF. The CDR3, as DNA: TGTGCCAGTAGTATGTTCTCCTGGGGGGATCAGCCCCAGCATTTT. The full variable domain, completed using reference TRBV19 and TRBJ1-5, is DGGITQSPKYLFRKEGQNVTLSCEQNLNHDAMYWYRQDPGQGLRLIYYSQIVNDFQKGDIAEGYSVSREKKESFPLTVTSAQKNPTAFYLCASSMFSWGDQPQHFGDGTRLSIL.

The chain has TRBV9 and TRBJ1-3; 7 bases are shared with TRBD1. V shed 0 bases and J 4 bases; nucleotides not matched to a gene: 10. The CDR3 has 17 residues. The germline V gene has CDR1 SGDLS and CDR2 YYNGEE. CDR3 bases: TGTGCCAGCAGCGTAGGGGGTCGTACAGGGGCCGGAAACACCATATATTTT. Translated: CASSVGGRTGAGNTIYF. Together with reference TRBV9 and TRBJ1-3, the CDR3 gives the full variable domain: DSGVTQTPKHLITATGQRVTLRCSPRSGDLSVYWYQQSLDQGLQFLIQYYNGEERAKGNILERFSAQQFPDLHSELNLSSLELGDSALYFCASSVGGRTGAGNTIYFGEGSWLTVV.

The chain is built from TRBV30 and TRBJ2-7; TRBD1 aligns across 7 bases. Trimming cost V 2 bases and J 3 bases; bases outside gene matches: 7. The CDR3 is made up of 14 amino acids. Germline CDR1 reads GTSNPN; CDR2 reads SVGIG (reference sequence). CDR3 sequence: CAWSLLDRVYEQYF. The CDR3 coding sequence is TGTGCCTGGAGTTTGCTAGACAGGGTCTACGAGCAGTACTTC.

This clone was picked up one time. The V and J genes are TRBV5-4 and TRBJ2-7; the match to TRBD2 covers 15 bases. From germline, CDR1 is SGHNT and CDR2 YYREEE (reference sequence). This CDR3 region has 15 residues. With V trimmed by 4 bases and J by 5 bases, 4 bases remained unmatched. CDR3 sequence reads: CASSLGLAGGNEQYF. In DNA form, the CDR3 reads TGTGCCAGCAGCCTCGGACTAGCGGGAGGGAACGAGCAGTACTTC.

The gene calls are TRBV5-1 and TRBJ1-5, with no clear D. Germline CDR1 SGHRS, CDR2 YFSETQ. The CDR3 length is 15 residues. V dropped 0 bases and J dropped 8 bases, with 15 bases sitting between them. The CDR3 nucleotides are TGCGCCAGCAGCTTGGGATATTCGGACGGGGAGCCCCAGCATTTT. This sequence encodes CASSLGYSDGEPQHF.

As for this clone: The junction departs from the called germline gene at one end, perhaps through a read error. The CDR3 region has the DNA TGTTCCAGCAGCCCCCCCGGCCAACTAGCGGGAGGGAGAGATACGCAGTATTTT. This sequence encodes CSSSPPGQLAGGRDTQYF. J is TRBJ2-3 and V is TRBV7-9; 13 bases match TRBD2. CDR3 length equals 18 residues. Germline V gene lookup returns CDR1 SEHNR and CDR2 FQNEAQ (reference sequence).

The gene calls are TRBV14 and TRBJ2-3, with D possibly TRBD1 on 6 matching bases. V was cut by 2 bases and J by 6 bases, with 24 bases left in between. The CDR3 has 18 residues. Germline V gene data show CDR1 as SGHDN and CDR2 as FVKESK. Written as DNA, the CDR3 is TGTGCCAGCAGCCAAAAAGGGGGTGCAACGATATCTCGTGATACGCAGTATTTT. Amino acids: CASSQKGGATISRDTQYF.

This chain's CDR3 is CASSQVGRANVLTF. The CDR3 DNA reads as TGTGCCAGCAGCCAGGTGGGCAGGGCCAACGTCCTGACTTTC. The chain couples TRBV5-4 to TRBJ2-6; D remains unclear. With 4 bases removed from V and 5 bases from J, the gap between germline ends came to 10 bases. Germline V CDR1 and CDR2: SGHNT, YYREEE (reference sequence). The CDR3 is 14 residues long. Full variable domain (outside the CDR3, taken from reference TRBV5-4 and TRBJ2-6): ETGVTQSPTHLIKTRGQQVTLRCSSQSGHNTVSWYQQALGQGPQFIFQYYREEENGRGNFPPRFSGLQFPNYSSELNVNALELDDSALYLCASSQVGRANVLTFGAGSRLTVL.

The chain links TRBV9 to TRBJ2-1; 8 bases fit TRBD1. J was trimmed by 9 bases and V by 2 bases; bases with no gene match: 13. There are 16 residues in the CDR3. Germline V CDR1 and CDR2: SGDLS, YYNGEE. The chain's CDR3 is CASSVVDRGDLGEQFF. The CDR3 DNA is TGTGCCAGCAGCGTGGTAGACAGGGGTGATCTAGGTGAGCAGTTCTTC.

V gene TRBV4-3 combines with J gene TRBJ2-1, with TRBD2 identical over 14 bases. Germline loops: CDR1 LGHNA, CDR2 YSLEER. The CDR3 loop spans 20 amino acids. The J segment lost 6 bases and the V segment lost 0 bases, leaving 13 bases of the junction unmatched. CDR3 coding DNA: TGCGCCAGCAGCCAAGATTATTGGGGGACTAGCGGGAGTTATGGCAATGAGCAGTTCTTC. Amino acid sequence: CASSQDYWGTSGSYGNEQFF.

This clone was seen only a few times. This sequence joins TRBV18 and TRBJ2-7; 7 bases are a match to TRBD1. Germline lookup yields CDR1 KGHSH and CDR2 LQKENI. This CDR3 has 15 residues. After removal of 5 bases from V and 1 base from J, the junction contained 8 bases not matched to a gene. CDR3 nucleotides: TGTGCCAGCTCAAATCAGGGGGAAGTGTCCTACGAGCAGTACGTC. Protein: CASSNQGEVSYEQYV.

Here the CDR3 DNA reads TGTGCCAGCAGTTGGGAGTACAAAGCTGGAAACACCATATATTTT. It translates to CASSWEYKAGNTIYF. V gene TRBV6-5 combines with J gene TRBJ1-3; D ambiguous. V lost 4 bases to trimming and J lost 2 bases, with 12 bases between them. The CDR3 spans 15 residues. From germline, CDR1 is MNHEY and CDR2 SVGAGI.

The chain is built from TRBV7-2 and TRBJ2-7, with D tentatively TRBD2 (6 bases). The CDR3 sequence is 15 residues long. The germline CDR1 and CDR2 sequences are SGHTA and FQGNSA. V was pared by 2 bases and J by 0 bases, with 11 bases between. The chain's CDR3 is CASSLYPTSSYEQYV. CDR3 nucleotide sequence: TGTGCCAGCAGCTTATACCCGACTAGCTCCTACGAGCAGTACGTC.

The chain joins TRBV27 to TRBJ1-5; 8 nucleotides align to TRBD1. The CDR3 contains 19 residues. Germline CDR1 reads MNHEY; CDR2 reads SMNVEV (reference sequence). V lost 7 bases and J lost 1; bases outside the gene matches: 18. CDR3 DNA sequence: TGTGCCAGCAAGGGGGGCCGGGGCCTCAGGGGGCGCAGCAATCAGCCCCAGCATTTT. Residues: CASKGGRGLRGRSNQPQHF.